Given below is one T cell receptor (beta chain) in context. Profiling relied on immunoSEQ multiplex PCR, and the TCRdb table lists in-frame clones only, not all of them. The data show about 410,000 clones, 89% seen once. The CDR3 contains 15 residues. Germline CDR1 reads MDHEN; CDR2 reads SYDVKM. Trimming cost V 5 bases and J 7 bases; bases outside gene matches: 12. These data are taken from a study of Ad26.COV2.S vaccination and SARS-CoV-2 variants. As to treatment: some 20 received Ad26.COV2.S at low or high dose, single or two shots; roughly five received placebo; per-sample allocation not given. The study sampled participants on day 63 after the first vaccine or placebo injection.

This chain joins TRBV28 and TRBJ2-7, with 9 positions matching TRBD1. This sample comprised peripheral blood, obtained in a trial of Ad26.COV2.S vaccine versus placebo. This receptor was obtained from a person between 18 and 65 years old who received the Ad26.COV2.S COVID-19 vaccine or a placebo. The CDR3 sequence is CASSLGQGSSREQYF. CDR3 coding DNA: TGTGCCAGCAGTCTGGGACAGGGCTCCTCTCGGGAGCAGTACTTC.